This T cell receptor beta chain stems from a study of blood T cell repertoires in COVID-19. About the research overall: Sample material is recorded as cDNA or gDNA derived from T cells, B-cell-depleted T cells, or PBMCs.

Germline lookup yields CDR1 SGHRS and CDR2 YFSETQ. This CDR3 has 12 amino acids. The V end lost 2 bases, the J end lost 3 bases, and 6 bases lay between the germline ends. Method: immunoSEQ multiplex PCR; TCRdb's copy keeps in-frame clones and lacks some. The table lists some 70,000 clones, roughly 72% of them singletons. This clone came up once. Sequencing used peripheral blood. The receptor's source is a man aged 60-69 years with COVID-19, enrolled during active disease. The rearrangement links TRBV5-1 to TRBJ2-7; tentatively, D is TRBD2 (5 bases). The CDR3, as DNA: TGCGCCAGCAGCTTTGAGGGCTACGAGCAGTACTTC. As protein: CASSFEGYEQYF.